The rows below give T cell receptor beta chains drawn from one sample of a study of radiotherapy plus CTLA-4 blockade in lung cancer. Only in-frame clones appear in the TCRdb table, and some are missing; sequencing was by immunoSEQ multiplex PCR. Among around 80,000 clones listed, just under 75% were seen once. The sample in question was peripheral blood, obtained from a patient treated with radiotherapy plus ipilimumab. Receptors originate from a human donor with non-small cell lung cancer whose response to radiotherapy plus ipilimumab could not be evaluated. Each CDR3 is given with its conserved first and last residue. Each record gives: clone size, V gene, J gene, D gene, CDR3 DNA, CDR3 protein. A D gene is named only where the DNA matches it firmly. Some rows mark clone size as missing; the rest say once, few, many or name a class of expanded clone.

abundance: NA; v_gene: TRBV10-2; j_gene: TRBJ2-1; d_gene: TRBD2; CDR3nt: TGCGCCAGCACCGTGACTAGCGGGACAGGGAATGAGCAGTTCTTC; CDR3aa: CASTVTSGTGNEQFF
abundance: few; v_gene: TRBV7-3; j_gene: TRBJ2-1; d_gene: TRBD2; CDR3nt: TGTGCCAGCAGCTTAACGGGCGGGGGGGCATGGGAGCAGTTCTTC; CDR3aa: CASSLTGGGAWEQFF
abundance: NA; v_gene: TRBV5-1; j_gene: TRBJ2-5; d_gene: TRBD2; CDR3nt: TGCGCCAGCAGCTTGGGGCTAGCGGGAGGGCTGAAGACCCAGTACTTC; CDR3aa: CASSLGLAGGLKTQYF
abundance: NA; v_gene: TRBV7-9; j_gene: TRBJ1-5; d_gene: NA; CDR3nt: TGTGCCAGCAGCTTATCCGGGGAGCTTCAGCCCCAGCATTTT; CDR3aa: CASSLSGELQPQHF
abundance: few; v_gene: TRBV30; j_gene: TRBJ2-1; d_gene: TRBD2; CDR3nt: TGTGCCTGGAGCGAACTAGCGGGGAGCTCCTACAATGAGCAGTTCTTC; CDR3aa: CAWSELAGSSYNEQFF
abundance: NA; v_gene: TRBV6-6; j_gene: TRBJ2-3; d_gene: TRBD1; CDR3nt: TGTGCCAGCGCGACAGGGAGCACAGATACGCAGTATTTT; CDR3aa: CASATGSTDTQYF
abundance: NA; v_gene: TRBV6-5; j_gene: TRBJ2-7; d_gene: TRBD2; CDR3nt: TGTGCCACCAGTCCACTAGCGGGGGCTTCCTACGAGCAGTACTTC; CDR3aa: CATSPLAGASYEQYF
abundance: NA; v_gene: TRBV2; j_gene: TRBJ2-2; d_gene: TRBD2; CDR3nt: TGTGCCAGCAGTGTTCGGACTAGCGGGGAGAACACCGGGGAGCTGTTTTTT; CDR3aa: CASSVRTSGENTGELFF
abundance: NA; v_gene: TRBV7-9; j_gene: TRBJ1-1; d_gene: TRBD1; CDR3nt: TGTGCCAGCAGCTTAGAGACAGGGGAGACTGAAGCTTTCTTT; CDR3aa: CASSLETGETEAFF
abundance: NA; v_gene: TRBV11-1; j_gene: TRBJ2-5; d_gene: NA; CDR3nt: TGTGCCAGCAGCTTACCTGGCGAGACCCAGTACTTC; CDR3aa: CASSLPGETQYF
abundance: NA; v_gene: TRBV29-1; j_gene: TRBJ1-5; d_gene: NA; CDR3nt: TGCAGCGTTGAACAGGGCTACCTTCCTAACAATCAGCCCCAGCATTTT; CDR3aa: CSVEQGYLPNNQPQHF
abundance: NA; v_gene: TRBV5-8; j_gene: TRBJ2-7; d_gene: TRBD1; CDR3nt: TGTGCCAGCAGCTACCGACGGACAGGGGAGGCCGAGCAGTACTTC; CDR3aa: CASSYRRTGEAEQYF
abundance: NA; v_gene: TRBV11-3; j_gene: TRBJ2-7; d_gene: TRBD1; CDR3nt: TGTGCCAGCAGCTTAGAAGTCAGGACAGGGGGCGATTTGTACTTC; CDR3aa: CASSLEVRTGGDLYF
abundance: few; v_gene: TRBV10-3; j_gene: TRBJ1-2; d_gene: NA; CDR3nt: TGTGCCATCAAGCGGGACACAGACGACGATGGCTACACCTTC; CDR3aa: CAIKRDTDDDGYTF
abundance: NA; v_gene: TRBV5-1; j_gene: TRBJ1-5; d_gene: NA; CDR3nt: TGCGCCAGCAGCTTGGGACATACGAGCAATCAGCCCCAGCATTTT; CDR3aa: CASSLGHTSNQPQHF
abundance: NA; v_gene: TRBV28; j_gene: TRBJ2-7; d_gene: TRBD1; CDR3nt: TGTGCCAGCAGTTACAGGGGCGTCCACGAGCAGTACTTC; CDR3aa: CASSYRGVHEQYF
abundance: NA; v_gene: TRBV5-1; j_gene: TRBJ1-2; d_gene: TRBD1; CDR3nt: TGCGCCAGCAGCTTGTCTCTGGGGACAGGGGTCTATGGCTGCACCTTC; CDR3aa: CASSLSLGTGVYGCTF
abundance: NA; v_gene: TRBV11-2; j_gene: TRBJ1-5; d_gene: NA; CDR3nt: TGTGCCAGCGCCGGGGATAGCAATCAGCCCCAGCATTTT; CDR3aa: CASAGDSNQPQHF
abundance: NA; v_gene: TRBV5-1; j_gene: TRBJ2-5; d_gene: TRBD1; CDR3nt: TGCGCCAGCAGCTTGGTTGGGACAGTAGAGACCCAGTACTTC; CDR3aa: CASSLVGTVETQYF
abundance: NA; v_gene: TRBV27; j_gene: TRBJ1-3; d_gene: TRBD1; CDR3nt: TGTGCCAGCAGTCCTAGGACAGGAGGGAGGAACACCATATATTTT; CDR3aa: CASSPRTGGRNTIYF
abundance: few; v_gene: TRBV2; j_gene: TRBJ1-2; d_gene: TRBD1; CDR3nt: TGTGCCAGCAGTTCCGACGGGACAGGGACTGGCTACACCTTC; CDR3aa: CASSSDGTGTGYTF
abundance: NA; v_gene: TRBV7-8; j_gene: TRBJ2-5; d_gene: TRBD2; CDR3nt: TGTGCCAGCAGCTCAGCGCGGGGGGCCGGAGAGACCCAGTACTTC; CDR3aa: CASSSARGAGETQYF
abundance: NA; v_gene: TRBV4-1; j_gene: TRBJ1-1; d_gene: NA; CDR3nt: TGCGCCAGCAGCCAAGTGGGCGACACTGAAGCTTTCTTT; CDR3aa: CASSQVGDTEAFF
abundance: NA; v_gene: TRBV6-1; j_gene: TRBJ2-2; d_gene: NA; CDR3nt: TGTGCCAGCAGTGAGCTTACTGGAGAATACACCGGGGAGCTGTTTTTT; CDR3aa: CASSELTGEYTGELFF
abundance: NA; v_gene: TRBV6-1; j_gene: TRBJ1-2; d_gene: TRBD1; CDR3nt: TGTGCCAGCAGTGTTAACAGGGGGGATGGCTACACCTTC; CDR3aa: CASSVNRGDGYTF
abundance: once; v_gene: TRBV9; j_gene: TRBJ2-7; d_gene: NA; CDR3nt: TGTGCCAGCAGCGCCCGGGGGTCCTACGAGCAGTACTTC; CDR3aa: CASSARGSYEQYF
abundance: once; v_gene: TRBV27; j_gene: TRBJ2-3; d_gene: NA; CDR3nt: TGTGCCAGCAGTTTATCCTTAGCGGTCACAGATACGCAGTATTTT; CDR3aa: CASSLSLAVTDTQYF
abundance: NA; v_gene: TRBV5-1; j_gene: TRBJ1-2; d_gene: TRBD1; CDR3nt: TGCGCCAGTAGACCGGACAGGGGGTATTATGGCTACACCTTC; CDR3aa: CASRPDRGYYGYTF
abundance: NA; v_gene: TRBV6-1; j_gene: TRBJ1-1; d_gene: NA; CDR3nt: TGTGCCAGCCTCAGGGAATTGAACACTGAAGCTTTCTTT; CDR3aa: CASLRELNTEAFF
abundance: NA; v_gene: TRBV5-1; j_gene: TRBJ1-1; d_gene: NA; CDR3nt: TGCGCCAGCAGCTTGGTATATAACACTGAAGCTTTCTTT; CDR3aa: CASSLVYNTEAFF
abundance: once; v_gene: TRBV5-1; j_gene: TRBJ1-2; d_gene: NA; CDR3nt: TGCGCCAGCAGCTTGTTGGGGGGTAACTATGGCTACACCTTC; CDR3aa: CASSLLGGNYGYTF
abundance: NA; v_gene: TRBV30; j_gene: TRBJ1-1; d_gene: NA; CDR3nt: TGTGCCTGCCGGGGGGACACTGAAGCTTTCTTT; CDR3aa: CACRGDTEAFF
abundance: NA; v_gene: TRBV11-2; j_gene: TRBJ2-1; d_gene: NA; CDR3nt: TGTGCCAGCAGCTTAGGGACTCTTTACAATGAGCAGTTCTTC; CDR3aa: CASSLGTLYNEQFF
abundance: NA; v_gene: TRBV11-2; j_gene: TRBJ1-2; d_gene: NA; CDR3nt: TGTGCCAGCAGCTTATTTCCGGAGTATGGCTACACCTTC; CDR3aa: CASSLFPEYGYTF
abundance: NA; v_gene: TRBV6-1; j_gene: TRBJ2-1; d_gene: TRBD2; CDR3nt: TGTGCCAGCAGTGCCCGACGAGCGGGAGGTGAGCAGTTCTTC; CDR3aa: CASSARRAGGEQFF
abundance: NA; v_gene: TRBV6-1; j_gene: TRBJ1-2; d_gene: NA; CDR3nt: TGTGCCAGCCGAAGTGGGTGGGGGGGCTATGGCTACACCTTC; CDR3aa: CASRSGWGGYGYTF
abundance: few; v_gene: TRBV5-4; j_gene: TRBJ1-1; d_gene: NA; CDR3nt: TGTGCCAGCAGCTTGAGGGGGATCACTGAAGCTTTCTTT; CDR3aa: CASSLRGITEAFF
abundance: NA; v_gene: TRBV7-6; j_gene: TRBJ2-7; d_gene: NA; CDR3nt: TGTGCCAGCAGCAATCAGCAGGGCTACGAGCAGTACTTC; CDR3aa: CASSNQQGYEQYF
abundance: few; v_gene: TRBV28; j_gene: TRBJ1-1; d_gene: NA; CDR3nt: TGTGCCAGCAGTCCAAACACTGAAGCTTTCTTT; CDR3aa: CASSPNTEAFF
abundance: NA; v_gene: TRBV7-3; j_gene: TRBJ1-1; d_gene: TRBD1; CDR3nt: TGTGCCAGCAGCCAGGGACAGGGGGCGACTGAAGCTTTCTTT; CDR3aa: CASSQGQGATEAFF
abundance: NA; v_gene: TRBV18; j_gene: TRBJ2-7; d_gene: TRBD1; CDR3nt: TGTGCCAGCTCACCCGGGACAGGGCCTACCTACGAGCAGTACTTC; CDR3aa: CASSPGTGPTYEQYF
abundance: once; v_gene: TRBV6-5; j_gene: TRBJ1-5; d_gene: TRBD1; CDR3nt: TGTGCCAGCAGATCAGGACAGGGCCAGCCCCAGCATTTT; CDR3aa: CASRSGQGQPQHF
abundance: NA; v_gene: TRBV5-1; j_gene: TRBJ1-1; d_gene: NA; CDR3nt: TGCGCCAGCAGCCATGGACAGAACACTGAAGCTTTCTTT; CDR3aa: CASSHGQNTEAFF
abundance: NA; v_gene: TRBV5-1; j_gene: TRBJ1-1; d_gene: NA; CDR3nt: TGCGCCAGCAGCTTTCGACAGGACACTGAAGCTTTCTTT; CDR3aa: CASSFRQDTEAFF
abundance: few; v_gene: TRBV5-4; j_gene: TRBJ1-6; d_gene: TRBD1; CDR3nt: TGTGCCAGCAGCTCGGGACAGCCAAATTCACCCCTCCACTTT; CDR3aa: CASSSGQPNSPLHF